This T cell receptor beta chain was captured by sequencing in a study of immune cell composition in non-small cell lung cancer. Study outcomes and limitations: Tumour TCR-beta clonality was not significantly tied to smoking pack-years. Tumour-reactive clones were not shown to match dominant in vivo tumour clones.

Turning to this clone: What it recognizes is unknown.

Normal lung was taken at the farthest possible site, at least 3 cm from tumour. The CDR3 is made up of 14 amino acids. In germline, CDR1 is MNHEY, CDR2 SMNVEV (reference sequence). The ends lost 4 bases at V and 5 bases at J; junction bases unmatched: 5. Sequencing was performed with immunoSEQ multiplex PCR; in TCRdb, only in-frame clones are kept and a portion is missing. The table lists some 2,600 clones, roughly 73% of them singletons. Another study also made use of these data, one on CD4 T cells in lung cancer. From that second work: Blood T cells were screened for responses to candidate mutation neoepitopes.

Sequencing input: non-adjacent lung tissue. This TCR came from a human donor with non-small cell lung cancer. The chain recombines TRBV27 with TRBJ2-5; TRBD1 matches at 9 bases. The CDR3 sequence is CASSSDRGLETQYF. The CDR3 coding sequence is TGTGCCAGCAGTTCGGACAGGGGTTTGGAGACCCAGTACTTC.